The T cell receptor beta chain described here comes from a study of patients and donors after allogeneic stem cell transplantation. Concerning this clonotype: This likely comes from a read error, as the CDR3 has no conserved phenylalanine or tryptophan at its end.

The CDR3 is 13 amino acids. Germline-derived CDR1 and CDR2 are MNHNY and SVGAGI (reference sequence). V shed 5 bases and J shed 9 bases, with 11 bases lying between them. TCRdb recomputed calls from the RT-PCR reads with MiXCR, one row per CDR3 protein. The sample lists 100,000 to 130,000 distinct CDR3 sequences; 35% to 45% were seen once. The clonotype originates from a human donor who was either an allogeneic HSCT recipient or a stem cell or donor lymphocyte infusion donor (not recorded which). It is not recorded whose cells these are; they may come from a transplant donor. The gene calls are TRBV6-6 and TRBJ1-6; a possible D gene is TRBD1 (6 bases). Sequencing was performed on blood, either unsorted or a sorted T cell fraction (not recorded which). The CDR3 DNA reads TGTGCCAGCAGTAAAAAGGGGGGTTCACCCCTCCACTTG. The encoded protein is CASSKKGGSPLHL.